Here is one TCR beta chain with its context. The data are from a study of blood T cell repertoires in COVID-19. This CDR3 is built from 15 residues. Germline CDR1 reads LNHDA; CDR2 reads SQIVND (reference sequence). The V segment lost 8 bases and the J segment 5 bases; nucleotides outside the gene matches: 9. TCRdb's copy holds only in-frame clones and misses some; the assay was immunoSEQ multiplex PCR. The table includes around 89,000 clones, roughly 78% detected once. The sequenced material came from peripheral blood. The TCR sequence derives from an elderly woman with acute or convalescent COVID-19. V usage is TRBV19 and J usage is TRBJ1-5; 10 bases fit TRBD1. This CDR3 reads CASAPRDRGHQPQHF. The CDR3 coding sequence is TGTGCCAGTGCGCCCAGGGACAGGGGACATCAGCCCCAGCATTTT.